The present TCR beta chain was sequenced within a study of blood T cells in healthy people across ages. In the study overall: Template switching retrieved approximately one barcoded beta molecule for each two T cells.

This clonotype has just a few counts. Its antigen is unknown. Sample-barcoded 5' priming and a J-beta primer mix drove a second PCR of roughly 6 to 12 cycles. TCRdb analysed the 5' RACE reads with MiXCR anew, one entry per CDR3 protein. Among 650,000 to 800,000 distinct CDR3 sequences listed, around two fifths were seen once. Per the germline V gene, CDR1 is SQVTM and CDR2 is ANQGSEA. This CDR3 region has 14 residues. V shed 7 bases and J shed 1 base, with 16 bases lying between them. Whole-study results and caveats: Both higher diversity and more naive CD4+ cells marked long-lived donors when set against aged donors.

The clonotype comes from a man in his sixties in good health. The chain carries TRBV29-1 and TRBJ1-1; the D gene is possibly TRBD1 (5 bases). What was sequenced was blood. The CDR3 bases are TGCAGCGCCGGGGCGGGCACGCCGAACACTGAAGCTTTCTTT. It encodes CSAGAGTPNTEAFF.